These 9 T cell receptor beta chains share one sample of origin, sequenced in a study of blood T cell repertoires in COVID-19. Generated by immunoSEQ multiplex PCR, the TCRdb table keeps only in-frame clones and is missing some. The sample includes about 120,000 clones, about 83% of them seen just once. The source material was peripheral blood. The receptors come from a man aged 55 to 69 with acute or convalescent COVID-19.

The J gene is TRBJ1-2, the V gene TRBV28; D is undetermined. V was trimmed by 1 base and J by 5 bases, leaving 14 bases between them. The CDR3 runs to 15 residues. Germline V gene lookup returns CDR1 MDHEN and CDR2 SYDVKM. CDR3 region: CASSLSLLGFYGYTF. The CDR3 nucleotides are TGTGCCAGCAGTTTATCCCTCCTCGGTTTTTATGGCTACACCTTC.

The J gene is TRBJ2-1, the V gene TRBV12-5; D possibly corresponds to TRBD2 (5 bases). V was cut by 7 bases and J by 9 bases, with 22 bases left in between. The CDR3 is 15 amino acids. From germline, CDR1 is LGHNT and CDR2 FRNRAP. The CDR3 DNA follows: TGTGCTAGTGCCACGGAGCGCCTAGGGAGTCTTGAGCAGTTCTTC. It specifies CASATERLGSLEQFF.

V is TRBV5-1 and J is TRBJ2-2; tentative D call: TRBD1 (6 bases). Trimming took 7 bases from V and 0 from J, leaving 13 bases between them. This CDR3 is built from 15 residues. Germline V gene lookup returns CDR1 SGHRS and CDR2 YFSETQ. The CDR3 bases are TGCGCCAGCGGTGTGGGACAAACGAACACCGGGGAGCTGTTTTTT. Protein: CASGVGQTNTGELFF.

The rearrangement uses TRBV29-1 and TRBJ1-5; D is perhaps TRBD1 (6 bases). The CDR3 has 16 residues. Germline-derived CDR1 and CDR2 are SQVTM and ANQGSEA. The V gene lost 6 bases and the J gene lost 3 bases, with 21 bases spanning the gap. The CDR3 loop reads CSVPNREATANQPQHF. The DNA for the CDR3 is TGCAGCGTGCCCAACAGGGAAGCAACGGCCAATCAGCCCCAGCATTTT.

The chain has TRBV10-3 and TRBJ1-5; D perhaps matches TRBD1 (5 bases). CDR1 is ENHRY, CDR2 SYGVKD, per germline. The CDR3 runs 14 residues. V gave up 7 bases and J gave up 1 base, with 11 bases separating them. The CDR3 loop reads CAINPDTSNQPQHF. DNA for the CDR3: TGTGCCATCAACCCGGACACCAGCAATCAGCCCCAGCATTTT.

The rearrangement joins TRBV6-1 to TRBJ1-1; weak D call: TRBD1 (6 bases). V was shortened by 3 bases and J by 11 bases, with 16 bases between the two germline ends. CDR1 is MNHNS and CDR2 is SASEGT in the germline V gene. CDR3 length: 13 residues. CDR3 region: CASSDGQTTGAFF. CDR3 DNA sequence: TGTGCCAGCAGTGACGGACAGACGACTGGGGCTTTCTTT.

CDR3 DNA sequence: TGTGCCAGCAGCCAAGGAGGATTCTCCTACGAGCAGTACTTC. It codes for CASSQGGFSYEQYF. The chain links TRBV14 to TRBJ2-7; D remains ambiguous. The length of the CDR3 is 14 residues. V was trimmed by 1 base and J by 0 bases, leaving 7 bases between them. Germline V CDR1 and CDR2: SGHDN, FVKESK.

The genes are TRBV5-5 and TRBJ2-3, with D tentatively TRBD1 (6 bases). Trimming stripped 4 bases from V and 5 bases from J, with 17 bases between. The germline V gene has CDR1 SGHKS and CDR2 YYEKEE (reference sequence). This CDR3 comprises 15 residues. In nucleotides, the CDR3 is TGTGCCAGCAGCCACCACAGGGCCGGCGGAGATACGCAGTATTTT. Amino acids: CASSHHRAGGDTQYF.

The V and J genes are TRBV30 and TRBJ1-2; D unresolved. V lost 0 bases, J lost 5 bases, and 13 bases lay in between. Per germline, CDR1 GTSNPN and CDR2 SVGIG (reference sequence). This CDR3 has 14 amino acids. CDR3 sequence: CAWSVQRGPYGYTF. The CDR3 DNA is TGTGCCTGGAGTGTCCAGAGAGGGCCATATGGCTACACCTTC.